These 23 T cell receptor beta chains share one sample of origin, sequenced in a study of untreated major depressive disorder. Assay: immunoSEQ multiplex PCR; the TCRdb copy retains only in-frame clones and omits some. The sample lists about 21,000 clones, around 93% seen once, with around 0.33% in the top ten. Sample: CD4+ T cells from PBMCs. The origin of the receptors is a man in his thirties or forties in good health.

This chain connects TRBV5-4 to TRBJ1-1, with D perhaps TRBD1 (6 bases). The CDR3 spans 15 residues. Germline V gene sequence: CDR1 SGHNT, CDR2 YYREEE (reference sequence). The V end was cut by 2 bases, the J end by 0 bases, with 11 bases between. In DNA form, the CDR3 reads TGTGCCAGCAGCTTTTCGACAGGAGTGAACACTGAAGCTTTCTTT. It translates to CASSFSTGVNTEAFF.

This clone was detected once. A read error may account for a junction end that differs from germline. The chain couples TRBV11-3 to TRBJ2-1, with D perhaps TRBD1 or TRBD2 (6 bases each). Germline values: CDR1 SGHNT, CDR2 YENEEA. The CDR3 consists of 14 residues. CDR3 protein: CASSLERGATEQFF. DNA for the CDR3: TGTGCCAGCAGCCTAGAAAGGGGGGCCACTGAGCAGTTCTTC.

The sample holds one count of this clone. The V call is TRBV15, the J call TRBJ1-1; a weak D match, TRBD1 (6 bases). The CDR3 has 15 residues. The germline CDR1 and CDR2 sequences are LNHNV and YYDKDF (reference sequence). The V end was cut by 4 bases, the J end by 4 bases, with 16 bases between. The CDR3 DNA is TGTGCCACCAGCAAACGCCTGGGGGGGCTCACTGAAGCTTTCTTT. It encodes CATSKRLGGLTEAFF.

The gene calls are TRBV27 and TRBJ2-7; D is unresolved. The V end was cut by 8 bases, the J end by 2 bases, with 7 bases between. This CDR3 has 11 residues. Germline values: CDR1 MNHEY, CDR2 SMNVEV (reference sequence). The chain's CDR3 is CASSTPYEQYF. The DNA for the CDR3 is TGTGCCAGCTCCACCCCCTACGAGCAGTACTTC.

This chain links TRBV19 with TRBJ2-3; D uncertain. Germline assignment: CDR1 LNHDA and CDR2 SQIVND (reference sequence). The CDR3 runs 13 residues. Trimming cost V 6 bases and J 2 bases, with 9 bases left between them. As DNA, the CDR3 is TGTGCCAGTAGACTCCCACCCACAGATACGCAGTATTTT. Translating gives CASRLPPTDTQYF.

This chain connects TRBV5-1 to TRBJ2-1; 10 nucleotides line up with TRBD2. V shed 3 bases, J shed 11 bases, and the junction held 2 bases outside the gene matches. Germline CDR1 reads SGHRS; CDR2 reads YFSETQ. CDR3 size: 12 residues. CDR3 amino acids: CASSSAGGQQFF. The CDR3 DNA sequence: TGCGCCAGCAGCTCAGCGGGAGGGCAGCAGTTCTTC. Supplemented by reference TRBV5-1 and TRBJ2-1, the full variable domain reads KAGVTQTPRYLIKTRGQQVTLSCSPISGHRSVSWYQQTPGQGLQFLFEYFSETQRNKGNFPGRFSGRQFSNSRSEMNVSTLELGDSALYLCASSSAGGQQFFGPGTRLTVL.

The rearrangement joins TRBV10-3 to TRBJ1-5; 7 nucleotides align to TRBD1. J lost 5 bases, V lost 6 bases, and 7 bases had no gene match. There are 14 residues in the CDR3. The germline V gene encodes CDR1 ENHRY and CDR2 SYGVKD. The CDR3 coding sequence is TGTGCCATCAGCACAGGGGAGTCCGATCAGCCCCAGCATTTT. Residues: CAISTGESDQPQHF.

Comment on this clone: The junction and the germline gene differ at one end; a read error may be behind it. The rearrangement links TRBV5-5 to TRBJ1-2; D is possibly TRBD1 (6 bases). CDR1 SGHKS and CDR2 YYEKEE come from the germline V gene (reference sequence). This CDR3 has 12 residues. CDR3 protein: CASSFSLDSYFF. The CDR3 bases are TGTGCCAGCAGCTTTTCGTTGGACAGTTATTTCTTC.

The V and J genes are TRBV4-3 and TRBJ2-1; 9 positions agree with TRBD2. With V trimmed by 0 bases and J by 7 bases, 13 bases remained unmatched. CDR1 and CDR2 from the germline V gene are LGHNA and YSLEER. This CDR3 is built from 18 residues. Here the CDR3 DNA reads TGCGCCAGCAGCCAAGAATGGGGCGGGAGGGCCAGGAGGAATGAGCAGTTCTTC. Translated, it gives CASSQEWGGRARRNEQFF.

The chain couples TRBV7-2 to TRBJ1-5; no clear D gene. V lost 3 bases and J 7 bases, leaving 10 bases between the germline ends. Germline-derived CDR1 and CDR2 are SGHTA and FQGNSA. The length of the CDR3 is 13 residues. This CDR3 is CASSFSREQPQHF. The CDR3 DNA sequence: TGTGCCAGCAGCTTTTCGAGGGAGCAGCCCCAGCATTTT. The entire variable domain, with the rest obtained from reference TRBV7-2 and TRBJ1-5, is as follows: GAGVSQSPSNKVTEKGKDVELRCDPISGHTALYWYRQSLGQGLEFLIYFQGNSAPDKSGLPSDRFSAERTGGSVSTLTIQRTQQEDSAVYLCASSFSREQPQHFGDGTRLSIL.

The chain uses TRBV15 and TRBJ1-3; D gene ambiguous. Trimming stripped 0 bases from V and 3 bases from J, with 3 bases between. Germline V lookup: CDR1 LNHNV, CDR2 YYDKDF (reference sequence). The CDR3 extends over 13 amino acids. CDR3 nucleotides: TGTGCCACCAGCAGAGATCTTGGAAACACCATATATTTT. As protein: CATSRDLGNTIYF.

The rearrangement links TRBV4-2 to TRBJ2-4, with D possibly called TRBD1 or TRBD2 (5 bases each). The CDR3 extends over 18 amino acids. V dropped 1 base and J dropped 15 bases, with 31 bases sitting between them. Per germline, CDR1 LGHNA and CDR2 YNFKEQ. CDR3 coding DNA: TGTGCCAGCAGCCAAGGGCGGTATGGTGGGGGACGTCCGATGCGGTGGTACTTC. Protein sequence: CASSQGRYGGGRPMRWYF.

In this sample, this clone turned up a few times. The rearrangement joins TRBV7-9 to TRBJ1-2; no firm D call. This CDR3 has 12 residues. V was pared by 1 base and J by 7 bases, with 7 bases between. The germline gives CDR1 SEHNR, CDR2 FQNEAQ (reference sequence). As DNA, the CDR3 is TGTGCCAGCAGCTTAGGAGATTCTGGCTACACCTTC. Amino acids: CASSLGDSGYTF. The entire variable domain, with the rest obtained from reference TRBV7-9 and TRBJ1-2, is as follows: DTGVSQNPRHKITKRGQNVTFRCDPISEHNRLYWYRQTLGQGPEFLTYFQNEAQLEKSRLLSDRFSAERPKGSFSTLEIQRTEQGDSAMYLCASSLGDSGYTFGSGTRLTVV.

The chain is built from TRBV4-3 and TRBJ1-1; 10 bases agree with TRBD1. Germline CDR1 reads LGHNA; CDR2 reads YSLEER. The CDR3 is made up of 14 amino acids. The ends lost 4 bases at V and 1 base at J; junction bases unmatched: 0. CDR3 amino acids: CASSRTGGNTEAFF. In DNA, the CDR3 is TGCGCCAGCAGCCGGACAGGGGGGAACACTGAAGCTTTCTTT.

This chain links TRBV2 with TRBJ1-1, with D perhaps matching TRBD1 (5 bases). Germline CDR1 reads SNHLY; CDR2 reads FYNNEI. With 3 bases removed from V and 4 bases from J, the gap between germline ends came to 9 bases. The length of the CDR3 is 13 residues. CDR3: CASSEGPGTEAFF. CDR3 nucleotides: TGTGCCAGCAGTGAGGGACCAGGCACTGAAGCTTTCTTT.

DNA of the CDR3: TGTGCCTGGACGGTGGGTTCCATTAACTATGGCTACACCTTC. Protein product: CAWTVGSINYGYTF. The V and J genes are TRBV30 and TRBJ1-2, with no clear D. Germline-derived CDR1 and CDR2 are GTSNPN and SVGIG (reference sequence). The V end was cut by 4 bases, the J end by 1 base, with 13 bases between. The CDR3 extends over 14 amino acids.

The chain uses TRBV7-2 and TRBJ1-2; perhaps TRBD1 as D (6 bases). The germline V gene encodes CDR1 SGHTA and CDR2 FQGNSA. CDR3 length: 14 amino acids. Trimming took 1 base from V and 2 from J, leaving 8 bases between them. The CDR3 sequence is CASSLDRVNYGYTF. As DNA, the CDR3 is TGTGCCAGCAGCTTAGACAGGGTAAACTATGGCTACACCTTC.

This rearrangement joins TRBV30 to TRBJ2-5; 8 positions match TRBD1. With 0 bases clipped from V and 7 bases from J, the junction kept 7 bases outside the gene matches. The CDR3 runs to 14 residues. Germline V gene sequence: CDR1 GTSNPN, CDR2 SVGIG (reference sequence). CDR3 DNA sequence: TGTGCCTGGAGTGTGGCAGGGGGCATGGGGACCCAGTACTTC. Translated: CAWSVAGGMGTQYF.

The chain carries TRBV5-6 and TRBJ2-7; D tentatively reads TRBD1 or TRBD2 (6 bases each). V was trimmed by 4 bases and J by 2 bases, leaving 19 bases between them. CDR3 length: 16 amino acids. CDR1 SGHDT and CDR2 YYEEEE come from the germline V gene. The CDR3 region is CASSGGGRTPTYEQYF. DNA for the CDR3: TGTGCCAGCAGCGGAGGGGGTAGGACCCCAACCTACGAGCAGTACTTC.

This chain links TRBV12-5 with TRBJ2-3; tentatively, D is TRBD1 or TRBD2 (5 bases each). V lost 1 base and J 2 bases, leaving 7 bases between the germline ends. CDR1 and CDR2 (germline): LGHNT, FRNRAP. This CDR3 is 14 amino acids long. CDR3 residues: CASGLGGTTDTQYF. The CDR3 bases are TGTGCTAGTGGTTTGGGGGGGACCACAGATACGCAGTATTTT. Full variable domain (outside the CDR3, taken from reference TRBV12-5 and TRBJ2-3): DARVTQTPRHKVTEMGQEVTMRCQPILGHNTVFWYRQTMMQGLELLAYFRNRAPLDDSGMPKDRFSAEMPDATLATLKIQPSEPRDSAVYFCASGLGGTTDTQYFGPGTRLTVL.

The chain couples TRBV7-3 to TRBJ2-3; tentatively, D is TRBD2 (6 bases). In germline, CDR1 is SGHTA, CDR2 FQGTGA. V was pared by 1 base and J by 2 bases, with 10 bases between. The CDR3 is 15 amino acids. The CDR3, as DNA: TGTGCCAGCAGCTTAATGGGCGGGGACACAGATACGCAGTATTTT. Protein sequence: CASSLMGGDTDTQYF.

The chain employs TRBV6-5 and TRBJ1-2, with D perhaps matching TRBD1 (6 bases). The V and J ends lost 0 bases and 8 bases respectively, with 13 bases between them. CDR1 is MNHEY and CDR2 is SVGAGI in the germline V gene. This CDR3 spans 14 amino acids. The CDR3: CASSYSGRGGGYTF. In DNA form, the CDR3 reads TGTGCCAGCAGTTACTCCGGCAGGGGTGGCGGCTACACCTTC.

This chain joins TRBV4-3 and TRBJ2-7; 12 bases fit TRBD2. The ends lost 4 bases at V and 5 bases at J; junction bases unmatched: 12. Per germline, CDR1 LGHNA and CDR2 YSLEER. CDR3 length equals 17 residues. CDR3 sequence (DNA): TGCGCCAGCAGCCTAAACCCCCTAGCGGGAGGGCCCGACGAGCAGTACTTC. It specifies CASSLNPLAGGPDEQYF.